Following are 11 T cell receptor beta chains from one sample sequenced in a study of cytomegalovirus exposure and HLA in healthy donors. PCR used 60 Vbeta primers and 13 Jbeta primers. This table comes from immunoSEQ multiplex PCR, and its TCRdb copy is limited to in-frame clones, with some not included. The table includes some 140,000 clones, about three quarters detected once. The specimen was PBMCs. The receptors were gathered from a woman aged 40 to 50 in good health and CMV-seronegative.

The CDR3 DNA reads TGCGCCAGCAGCGATGAACCGGGAACCGAGCAGTACTTC. It encodes CASSDEPGTEQYF. The chain recombines TRBV5-1 with TRBJ2-7, with a possible D match to TRBD2 (5 bases). The CDR3 consists of 13 residues. With 4 bases removed from V and 6 bases from J, the gap between germline ends came to 14 bases. Looked up from germline, CDR1 is SGHRS and CDR2 is YFSETQ.

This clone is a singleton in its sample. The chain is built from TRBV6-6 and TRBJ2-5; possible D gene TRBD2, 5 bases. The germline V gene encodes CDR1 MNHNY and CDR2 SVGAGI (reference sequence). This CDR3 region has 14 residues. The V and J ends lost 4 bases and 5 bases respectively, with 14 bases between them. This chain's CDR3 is CASSSPGERETQYF. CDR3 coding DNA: TGTGCCAGCAGTTCTCCCGGGGAGCGGGAGACCCAGTACTTC.

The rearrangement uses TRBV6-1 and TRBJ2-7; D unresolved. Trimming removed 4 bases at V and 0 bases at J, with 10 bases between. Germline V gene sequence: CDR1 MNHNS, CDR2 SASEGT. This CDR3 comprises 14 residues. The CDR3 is CASSGQDVSYEQYF. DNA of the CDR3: TGTGCCAGCAGTGGGCAGGATGTCTCCTACGAGCAGTACTTC.

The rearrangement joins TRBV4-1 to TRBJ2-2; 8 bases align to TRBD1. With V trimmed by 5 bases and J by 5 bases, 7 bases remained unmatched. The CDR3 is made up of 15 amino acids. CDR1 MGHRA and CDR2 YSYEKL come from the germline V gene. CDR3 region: CASSSRQGRTGELFF. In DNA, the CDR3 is TGCGCCAGCAGCTCAAGACAGGGGAGGACCGGGGAGCTGTTTTTT.

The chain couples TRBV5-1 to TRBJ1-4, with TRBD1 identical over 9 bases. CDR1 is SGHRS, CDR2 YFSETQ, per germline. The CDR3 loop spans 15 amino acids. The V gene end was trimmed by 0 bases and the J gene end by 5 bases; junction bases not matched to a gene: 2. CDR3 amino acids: CASSLGGTGNEKLFF. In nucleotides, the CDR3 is TGCGCCAGCAGCTTGGGCGGGACAGGGAATGAAAAACTGTTTTTT.

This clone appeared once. DNA for the CDR3: TGTGCCAGTAGTATAGAAGCAGGGGGCACTGAAGCTTTCTTT. Translation: CASSIEAGGTEAFF. The chain joins TRBV19 to TRBJ1-1; 7 positions match TRBD1. The CDR3 sequence is 14 residues long. V dropped 0 bases and J dropped 4; count of bases not matched to a gene: 2. Germline V gene lookup returns CDR1 LNHDA and CDR2 SQIVND (reference sequence).

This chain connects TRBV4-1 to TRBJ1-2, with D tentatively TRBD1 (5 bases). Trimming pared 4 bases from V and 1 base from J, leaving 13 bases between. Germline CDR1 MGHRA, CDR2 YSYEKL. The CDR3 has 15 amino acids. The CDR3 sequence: CASSPLGGLNYGYTF. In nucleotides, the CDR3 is TGCGCCAGCAGCCCCCTTGGGGGACTTAACTATGGCTACACCTTC.

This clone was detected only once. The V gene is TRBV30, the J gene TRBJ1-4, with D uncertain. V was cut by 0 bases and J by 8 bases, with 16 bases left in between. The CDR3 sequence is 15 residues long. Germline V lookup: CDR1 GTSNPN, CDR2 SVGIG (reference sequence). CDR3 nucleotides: TGTGCCTGGAGTGTAGTGGGTACCCTCGGGGAAAAACTGTTTTTT. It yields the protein CAWSVVGTLGEKLFF.

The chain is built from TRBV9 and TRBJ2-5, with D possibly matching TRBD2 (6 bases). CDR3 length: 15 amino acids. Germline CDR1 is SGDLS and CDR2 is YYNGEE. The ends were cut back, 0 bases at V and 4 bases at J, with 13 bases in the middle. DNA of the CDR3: TGTGCCAGCAGCGTAGCGAACGGGAGAGCAGAGACCCAGTACTTC. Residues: CASSVANGRAETQYF.

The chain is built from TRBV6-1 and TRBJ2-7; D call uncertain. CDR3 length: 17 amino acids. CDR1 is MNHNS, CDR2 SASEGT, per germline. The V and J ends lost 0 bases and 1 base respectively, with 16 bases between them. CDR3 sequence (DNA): TGTGCCAGCAGTGAAGCTCAGAGTACAATGAGGTCCTACGAGCAGTACTTC. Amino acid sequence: CASSEAQSTMRSYEQYF.

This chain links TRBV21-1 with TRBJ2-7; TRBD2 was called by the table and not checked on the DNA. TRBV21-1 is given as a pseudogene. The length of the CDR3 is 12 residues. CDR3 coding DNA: TGTGCCACCTGGGGGGTATCCTACGAGCAGTACTTC. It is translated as CATWGVSYEQYF.